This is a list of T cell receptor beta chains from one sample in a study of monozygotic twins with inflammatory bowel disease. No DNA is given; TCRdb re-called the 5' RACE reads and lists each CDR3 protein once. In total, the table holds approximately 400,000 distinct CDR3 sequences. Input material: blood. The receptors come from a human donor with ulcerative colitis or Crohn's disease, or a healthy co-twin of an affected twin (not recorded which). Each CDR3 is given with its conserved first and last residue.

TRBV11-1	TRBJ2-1	CASSLGLARGGSYNEQFF
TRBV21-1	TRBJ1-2	CASSKEGEGTKRLYGYTF
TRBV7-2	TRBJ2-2	CASSWDRGGTGELFF
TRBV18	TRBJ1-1	CASSGQGASTEAFF
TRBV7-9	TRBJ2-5	CASSLGRDRRLETQYF
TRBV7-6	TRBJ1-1	CASSLGASGVNTEAFF
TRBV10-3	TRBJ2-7	CAISTGTSRMHEQYF
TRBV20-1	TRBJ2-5	CSARVAGGTETQYF
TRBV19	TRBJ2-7	CASSTTVRQGIYEQYF
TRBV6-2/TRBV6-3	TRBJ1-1	CASSGPLGPGGTEAFF
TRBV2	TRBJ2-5	CASSELHRTSGKETQYF
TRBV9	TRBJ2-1	CASSPDIPHNEQFF
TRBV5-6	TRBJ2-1	CASSLAFSNEQFF
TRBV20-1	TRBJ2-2	CSAPTRTSGGTNTGELFF
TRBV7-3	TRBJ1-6	CASSSRGETYNSPLHF
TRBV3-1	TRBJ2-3	CASSHISQGAPDTQYF
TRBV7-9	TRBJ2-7	CASSLHRSRDSSYEQYF